Sequencing of this T cell receptor (beta chain) was carried out in a study of beta chain features in type 1 diabetes. Study overall: No patient-donor differences in age, gender, total cells or subset yield. There were around 110 million sorted cells examined across all samples. Findings of the study overall: In the patient group, naive, central memory and Treg TCRB repertoires seemed more alike than in the healthy donor group. All four CD4+ subsets of Type 1 diabetes patients contained TCRB CDR3s that were moderately but significantly shorter.

Trimming removed 2 bases from V and 0 bases from J, with 11 bases in between. The CDR3 is made up of 16 amino acids. Germline V gene data show CDR1 as SGHTA and CDR2 as FQGTGA. Reverse transcription of all isolated RNA meant that expressed TCRB transcripts were sequenced. Sequenced by immunoSEQ multiplex PCR; TCRdb stores in-frame clones only, minus some. The sample consists of some 360,000 clones, 9.5% to 10% of them appearing once. Concerning this clone: Antigen unknown.

The material sequenced was central memory CD4+ T cells from blood. The sequence was collected from a man younger than 45 with type 1 diabetes. The V call is TRBV7-3, the J call TRBJ2-1, with a tentative D call TRBD2 (6 bases). This CDR3 reads CASSLLASSSYNEQFF. CDR3 nucleotides: TGTGCCAGCAGCTTACTAGCGTCGAGCTCCTACAATGAGCAGTTCTTC.